This T cell receptor (beta chain) is drawn from a study of vaccination and CD4 T cells after COVID-19. Overall study context: Convalescent participants consisted of six males and four females, two being Hispanic. Convalescent patients gave post-COVID blood a median approximately 94 days post-diagnosis, range 35 to 161.

This clonotype was counted a few times. The antigen is not known. With the Oncomine TCR Beta short-read assay, DNA from cultured CD4+ T cells was sequenced. Via MiXCR, TCRdb re-called the PCR reads, giving one row per CDR3 protein. Found here are approximately 17,000 distinct CDR3 sequences, approximately 30% of them singletons; the top ten hold about 15%. CDR3 size: 15 residues. Trimming pared 0 bases from V and 8 bases from J, leaving 16 bases between. The germline gives CDR1 MGHRA, CDR2 YSYEKL. Treatment given: roughly ten-day PBMC culture with coronavirus spike peptide pools or control peptides (ViraFEST assay).

Sequencing used cultured CD4+ T cells from blood. V and J are TRBV4-1 and TRBJ1-2; D perhaps matches TRBD1 (5 bases). This receptor was identified in a human donor with COVID-19. Here the CDR3 DNA reads TGCGCCAGCAGCCAAGAAGGAGGGGCACCGCCCGGCTACACCTTC. Its protein product is CASSQEGGAPPGYTF.